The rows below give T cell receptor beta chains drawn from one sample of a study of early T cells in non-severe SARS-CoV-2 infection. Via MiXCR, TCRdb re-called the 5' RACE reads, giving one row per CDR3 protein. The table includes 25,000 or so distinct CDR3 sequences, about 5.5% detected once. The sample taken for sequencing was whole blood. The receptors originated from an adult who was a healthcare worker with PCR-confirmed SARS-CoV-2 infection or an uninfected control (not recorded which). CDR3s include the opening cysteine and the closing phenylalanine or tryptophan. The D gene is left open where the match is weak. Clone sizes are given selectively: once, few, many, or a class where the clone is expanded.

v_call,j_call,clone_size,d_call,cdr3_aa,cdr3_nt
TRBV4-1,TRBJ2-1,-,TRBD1,CASSRFRGTGRSYNEQFF,TGCGCCAGCAGCCGTTTCAGGGGGACAGGGCGCTCCTACAATGAGCAGTTCTTC
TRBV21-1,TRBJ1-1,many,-,CARPQGPMNTEAFF,TGTGCCAGACCACAGGGACCGATGAACACTGAAGCTTTCTTT
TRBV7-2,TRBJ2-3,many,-,CASSHNGPSTDTQYF,TGTGCCAGCAGCCACAACGGCCCTAGCACAGATACGCAGTATTTT
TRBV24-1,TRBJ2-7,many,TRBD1,CATSATDRTYEQYF,TGTGCCACCAGTGCGACGGACAGGACCTACGAGCAGTACTTC
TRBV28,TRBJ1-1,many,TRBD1,CASSFPPGQKMNTEAFF,TGTGCCAGCAGTTTCCCTCCGGGACAGAAAATGAACACTGAAGCTTTCTTT
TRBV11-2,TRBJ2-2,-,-,CASSLEDDTGELFF,TGTGCCAGCAGCTTAGAGGACGACACCGGGGAGCTGTTTTTT
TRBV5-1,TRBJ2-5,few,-,CASSLQGSYQETQYF,TGCGCCAGCAGCTTACAGGGTTCGTACCAAGAGACCCAGTACTTC
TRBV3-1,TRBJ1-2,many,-,CASSQDRSRDYKINYGYTF,TGTGCCAGCAGCCAAGATAGGAGTAGAGACTATAAGATTAACTATGGCTACACCTTC
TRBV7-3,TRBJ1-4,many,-,CASSSAVGEKLFF,TGTGCCAGCAGCTCCGCAGTCGGGGAAAAACTGTTTTTT
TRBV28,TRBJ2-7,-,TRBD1,CASSLLTGGPKRLYEQYF,TGTGCCAGCAGTCTTTTGACAGGGGGCCCAAAAAGGCTCTACGAGCAGTACTTC
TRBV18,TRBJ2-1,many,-,CASSPGPGYEQFF,TGTGCCAGCTCACCCGGTCCAGGGTATGAGCAGTTCTTC
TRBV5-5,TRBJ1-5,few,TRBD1,CASSGTGGAQPQHF,TGTGCCAGCAGCGGGACAGGGGGCGCCCAGCCCCAGCATTTT
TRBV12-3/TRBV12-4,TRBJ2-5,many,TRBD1,CASNHRTGREETQYF,TGTGCCAGCAATCACCGGACAGGCAGGGAAGAGACCCAGTACTTC
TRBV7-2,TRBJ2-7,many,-,CASSSRQRGGYEQYF,TGTGCCAGCAGCTCGCGCCAAAGGGGCGGGTACGAGCAGTACTTC
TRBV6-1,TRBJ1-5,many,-,CASSERGGLQPQHF,TGTGCCAGCAGTGAAAGGGGGGGGCTTCAGCCCCAGCATTTT
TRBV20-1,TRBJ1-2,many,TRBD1,CSARDARQGYIGYTF,TGCAGTGCTAGAGATGCTCGACAGGGGTATATCGGCTACACCTTC
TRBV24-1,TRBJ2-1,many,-,CATSDGEYNEQFF,TGTGCCACCAGTGATGGCGAGTACAATGAGCAGTTCTTC
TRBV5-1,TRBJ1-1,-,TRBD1,CASSLGTGVEAFF,TGCGCCAGCAGCTTAGGGACAGGGGTTGAAGCTTTCTTT
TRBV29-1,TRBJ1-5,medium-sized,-,CSVREGNQPQHF,TGCAGCGTTAGGGAGGGCAATCAGCCCCAGCATTTT
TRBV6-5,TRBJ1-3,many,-,CASSYEQGSGNTIYF,TGTGCCAGCAGTTACGAACAGGGATCTGGAAACACCATATATTTT
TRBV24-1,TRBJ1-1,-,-,CATSDWKEEAFF,TGTGCCACCAGTGATTGGAAGGAAGAAGCTTTCTTT
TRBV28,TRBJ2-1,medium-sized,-,CASSLLTYNEQFF,TGTGCCAGCAGTCTTCTGACCTACAATGAGCAGTTCTTC
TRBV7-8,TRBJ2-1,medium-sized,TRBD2,CASSLFGAGISSYNEQFF,TGTGCCAGCAGCTTATTCGGAGCGGGGATAAGCTCCTACAATGAGCAGTTCTTC
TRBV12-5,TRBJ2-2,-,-,CASGSAGKNTGELFF,TGTGCTAGTGGTTCTGCGGGGAAGAACACCGGGGAGCTGTTTTTT
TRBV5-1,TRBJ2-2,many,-,CASSLGAANTGELFF,TGCGCCAGCAGCTTGGGGGCAGCGAACACCGGGGAGCTGTTTTTT
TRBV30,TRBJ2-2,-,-,CAWRAGTTGELFF,TGTGCCTGGAGGGCGGGGACCACCGGGGAGCTGTTTTTT
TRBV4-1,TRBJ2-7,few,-,CASSQEPGASYEQYF,TGCGCCAGCAGCCAAGAGCCAGGAGCCTCCTACGAGCAGTACTTC
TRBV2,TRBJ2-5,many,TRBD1,CASSGTVNHRETQYF,TGTGCCAGCAGCGGGACAGTCAACCACCGGGAGACCCAGTACTTC
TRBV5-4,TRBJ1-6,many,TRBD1,CASSPQGAASSPLHF,TGTGCCAGCAGCCCCCAGGGGGCGGCTAGTTCACCCCTCCACTTT
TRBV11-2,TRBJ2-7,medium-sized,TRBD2,CASSLVGGTLTYEQYF,TGTGCCAGCAGCTTAGTGGGAGGGACCCTCACCTACGAGCAGTACTTC
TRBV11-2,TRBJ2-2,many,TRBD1,CASSFAGGDTGELFF,TGTGCCAGCAGCTTCGCAGGGGGAGACACCGGGGAGCTGTTTTTT
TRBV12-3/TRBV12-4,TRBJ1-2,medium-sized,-,CASSLAPTVGYGYTF,TGTGCCAGCAGCCTCGCTCCCACTGTAGGCTATGGCTACACCTTC
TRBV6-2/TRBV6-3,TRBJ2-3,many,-,CASSYRDTQYF,TGTGCCAGCAGTTACAGAGATACGCAGTATTTT
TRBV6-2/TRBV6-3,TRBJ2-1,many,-,CASTGINNEQFF,TGTGCCAGCACCGGGATTAACAATGAGCAGTTCTTC
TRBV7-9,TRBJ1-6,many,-,CASSPAGRRTHSPLHF,TGTGCCAGCAGCCCGGCCGGCAGGCGAACCCATTCACCCCTCCACTTT
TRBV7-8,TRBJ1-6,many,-,CASSSLKSSYNSPLHF,TGTGCCAGCAGCTCTCTGAAGAGCTCCTATAATTCACCCCTCCACTTT
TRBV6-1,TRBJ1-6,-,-,CASREGNSPLHF,TGTGCCAGCAGGGAGGGAAATTCACCCCTCCACTTT
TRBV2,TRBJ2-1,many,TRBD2,CASKGGLAGLPSYNEQFF,TGTGCCAGCAAGGGGGGACTAGCGGGCCTCCCTTCCTACAATGAGCAGTTCTTC
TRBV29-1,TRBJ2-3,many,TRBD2,CSVGGLAGGPDTQYF,TGCAGCGTTGGAGGACTAGCGGGGGGGCCCGATACGCAGTATTTT
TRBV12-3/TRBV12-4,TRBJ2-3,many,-,CAGAGGPATTDTQYF,TGTGCCGGGGCCGGGGGTCCGGCGACCACAGATACGCAGTATTTT
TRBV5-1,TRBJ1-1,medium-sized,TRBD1,CASSPGTAYTEAFF,TGCGCCAGCAGCCCCGGGACAGCTTATACTGAAGCTTTCTTT
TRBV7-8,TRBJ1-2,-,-,CASSPWGYGYTF,TGTGCCAGCAGCCCCTGGGGCTATGGCTACACCTTC
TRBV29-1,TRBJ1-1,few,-,CSVGRNTEAFF,TGCAGCGTTGGGCGGAACACTGAAGCTTTCTTT
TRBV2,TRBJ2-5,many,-,CASSEGPWETQYF,TGTGCCAGCAGTGAAGGGCCGTGGGAGACCCAGTACTTC
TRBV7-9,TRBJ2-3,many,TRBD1,CASSLNRGEDTQYF,TGTGCCAGCAGCCTCAACAGGGGGGAAGATACGCAGTATTTT
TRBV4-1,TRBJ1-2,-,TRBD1,CASSPAPPGGYGYTF,TGCGCCAGCAGCCCGGCCCCCCCAGGGGGCTATGGCTACACCTTC
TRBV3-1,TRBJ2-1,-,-,CASSQGGGQFF,TGTGCCAGCAGCCAAGGAGGCGGGCAGTTCTTC
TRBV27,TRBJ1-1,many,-,CASKAAPTALNTEAFF,TGTGCCAGCAAAGCGGCCCCGACAGCCCTGAACACTGAAGCTTTCTTT
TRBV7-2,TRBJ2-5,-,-,CASSLREQETQYF,TGTGCCAGCAGCTTGAGGGAGCAAGAGACCCAGTACTTC
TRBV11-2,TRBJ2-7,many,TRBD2,CASSPGLGDYEQYF,TGTGCCAGCAGCCCCGGACTAGGAGACTACGAGCAGTACTTC
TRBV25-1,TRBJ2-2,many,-,CASSDYRFGGTGELFF,TGTGCCAGCAGTGATTATAGGTTTGGCGGCACCGGGGAGCTGTTTTTT
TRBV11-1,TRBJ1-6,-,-,CASSLRQSSYNSPLHF,TGTGCCAGCAGCTTGAGGCAGAGCTCCTATAATTCACCCCTCCACTTT
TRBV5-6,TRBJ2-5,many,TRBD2,CASSELRTSGGETQYF,TGTGCCAGCAGCGAGCTCAGGACTAGCGGGGGCGAGACCCAGTACTTC